This passage covers 25 T cell receptor beta chains from one sample sequenced in a study of identical twins (dated by TCRdb to 2015 to 2016). The library was built by means of 5' RACE. This sample was sequenced with an Illumina HiSeq 2000. TCRdb applied fastp at Q25 and MiXCR to the public reads, then kept only in-frame beta chains. Merged by CDR3 protein, the rows form single entries marked with the most common genes and DNA. Counted in this sample were a few hundred thousand distinct CDR3 sequences; about 10% of them appeared once. 8% to 9.5% of the sample is taken by the ten largest. The sequencing sample was made of naive T cells sorted from blood. What the cell subset or site label conveys for this sample: cells isolated with a human naive T-cell isolation kit. Source of these receptors: a woman in her forties or fifties in good health.

This clonotype was counted only a few times. V gene TRBV5-1 combines with J gene TRBJ2-7; D possibly corresponds to TRBD1 (5 bases). CDR1 and CDR2 from the germline V gene are SGHRS and YFSETQ. V was cut by 3 bases and J by 7 bases, with 17 bases left in between. The CDR3 is 14 residues long. DNA for the CDR3: TGCGCCAGCAGCTGGCAGGCTCCCCCAGGGGAGCAGTACTTC. Residues: CASSWQAPPGEQYF.

The chain carries TRBV18 and TRBJ2-5; D may be TRBD2 (6 bases). The CDR3 is made up of 13 amino acids. Germline CDR1 reads KGHSH; CDR2 reads LQKENI. The germline V and J ends were trimmed by 7 bases and 5 bases, with 14 bases remaining between them. The CDR3 nucleotides are TGTGCCAGCTTTACGGGAGATTCCGAGACCCAGTACTTC. Translated, it gives CASFTGDSETQYF. The variable domain in full, completed from reference TRBV18 and TRBJ2-5, reads NAGVMQNPRHLVRRRGQEARLRCSPMKGHSHVYWYRQLPEEGLKFMVYLQKENIIDESGMPKERFSAEFPKEGPSILRIQQVVRGDSAAYFCASFTGDSETQYFGPGTRLLVL.

This clonotype showed up just a few times. This chain connects TRBV10-2 to TRBJ2-7; D is unclear. CDR1 is WSHSY and CDR2 is SAAADI in the germline V gene. The CDR3 sequence is 12 residues long. Between the trimmed V and J ends, which lost 6 bases and 4 bases, there was a span of 10 bases. CDR3 amino acids: CASRGKTYEQYF. CDR3 nucleotide sequence: TGCGCCAGCAGGGGAAAGACATACGAGCAGTACTTC.

This clonotype was counted many times. The chain has TRBV20-1 and TRBJ1-1; the D gene is possibly TRBD1 (5 bases). The CDR3 consists of 10 residues. Trimming pared 6 bases from V and 10 bases from J, leaving 12 bases between. From germline, CDR1 is DFQATT and CDR2 SNEGSKA (reference sequence). In DNA form, the CDR3 reads TGCAGTGCGGGCAGGGAGAGAGCTTTCTTT. Translating gives CSAGRERAFF.

The table lists this clonotype with many counts. This rearrangement joins TRBV12-3 or TRBV12-4 to TRBJ2-7, with 12 bases fitting TRBD2. The CDR3 extends over 18 amino acids. The V and J ends lost 10 bases and 0 bases, in that order; junction bases with no gene match: 16. The CDR3 coding sequence is TGTGCCATCCCTTCCCCACTAGCGGGAGGCCTGAGCTCCTACGAGCAGTACGTC. This codes for CAIPSPLAGGLSSYEQYV.

This clonotype has only a few counts. V gene TRBV7-9 combines with J gene TRBJ2-2; 13 positions agree with TRBD2. Germline lookup yields CDR1 SEHNR and CDR2 FQNEAQ (reference sequence). Germline trimming cut 11 bases from V and 4 bases from J; bases unmatched to any gene: 7. This CDR3 spans 15 amino acids. CDR3 loop: CAGWTSGSGTGELFF. The CDR3 DNA follows: TGTGCCGGATGGACTAGCGGGAGTGGCACCGGGGAGCTGTTTTTT.

This clonotype was recorded many times. The chain combines TRBV5-1 with TRBJ2-5; tentative D call: TRBD1 (6 bases). This CDR3 is built from 15 residues. V was shortened by 1 base and J by 1 base, with 11 bases between the two germline ends. Germline CDR1 reads SGHRS; CDR2 reads YFSETQ. The CDR3 loop reads CASSLNSGAQETQYF. The CDR3 bases are TGCGCCAGCAGCTTGAATTCAGGGGCCCAAGAGACCCAGTACTTC.

V and J are TRBV7-9 and TRBJ1-4; a possible D gene is TRBD1 (5 bases). Per the germline V gene, CDR1 is SEHNR and CDR2 is FQNEAQ (reference sequence). CDR3 length: 12 residues. V lost 8 bases, J lost 7 bases, and 11 bases lay in between. The DNA for the CDR3 is TGTGCCAGCGACGGGACTGGTGAAAAACTGTTTTTT. It yields the protein CASDGTGEKLFF.

The table lists this clonotype with a few counts. J is TRBJ2-1 and V is TRBV7-3; no clear D gene. Germline V gives CDR1 SGHTA, CDR2 FQGTGA. Trimming stripped 5 bases from V and 0 bases from J, with 11 bases between. The CDR3 covers 15 residues. For the CDR3, the DNA is TGTGCCAGCAGCCCCCAACACAGCTCCTACAATGAGCAGTTCTTC. This encodes CASSPQHSSYNEQFF. Looking up the rest from reference TRBV7-3 and TRBJ2-1 gives the full variable domain: GAGVSQTPSNKVTEKGKYVELRCDPISGHTALYWYRQSLGQGPEFLIYFQGTGAADDSGLPNDRFFAVRPEGSVSTLKIQRTERGDSAVYLCASSPQHSSYNEQFFGPGTRLTVL.

This clonotype was observed at least ten times. This chain joins TRBV27 and TRBJ1-1, with D perhaps TRBD1 (5 bases). The germline V and J ends were trimmed by 8 bases and 7 bases, with 14 bases remaining between them. Germline-derived CDR1 and CDR2 are MNHEY and SMNVEV (reference sequence). The CDR3 is 12 amino acids. CDR3 nucleotides: TGTGCCAGCGGCGGATTGGGGGTTGAAGCTTTCTTT. The encoded protein is CASGGLGVEAFF.

This clonotype was recorded many times. The V gene is TRBV7-2, the J gene TRBJ2-3; D may be TRBD2 (5 bases). The V and J ends lost 2 bases and 4 bases respectively, with 13 bases between them. CDR1 SGHTA and CDR2 FQGNSA come from the germline V gene. This CDR3 region has 15 residues. Here the CDR3 DNA reads TGTGCCAGCAGCTTATCTCTAGGCGGGCCAGATACGCAGTATTTT. The encoded protein is CASSLSLGGPDTQYF.

The sample holds a few counts of this clonotype. The rearrangement links TRBV2 to TRBJ1-1; a weak D match, TRBD1 (5 bases). Germline V gene sequence: CDR1 SNHLY, CDR2 FYNNEI. The CDR3 has 14 residues. Deletions cut 3 bases from V and 1 base from J, with 9 bases between. This CDR3 reads CASSDSRGNTEAFF. DNA for the CDR3: TGTGCCAGCAGTGATTCGAGGGGGAACACTGAAGCTTTCTTT.

This clonotype was observed a few times. The genes are TRBV7-6 and TRBJ2-1, with 8 bases matching TRBD2. The germline V gene encodes CDR1 SGHVS and CDR2 FNYEAQ. The CDR3 runs 17 residues. J lost 8 bases, V lost 1 base, and 13 bases had no gene match. The CDR3 reads CASSLGGTSSMFHEQFF. DNA for the CDR3: TGTGCCAGCAGCTTAGGAGGGACTAGTTCTATGTTCCATGAGCAGTTCTTC. The full variable domain, rest sourced from reference TRBV7-6 and TRBJ2-1, is GAGVSQSPRYKVTKRGQDVALRCDPISGHVSLYWYRQALGQGPEFLTYFNYEAQQDKSGLPNDRFSAERPEGSISTLTIQRTEQRDSAMYRCASSLGGTSSMFHEQFFGPGTRLTVL.

A few counts support this clonotype. CDR3 in DNA: TGCGCCAGCAGCCAAGTAGGCCAGTTTGATGAGCAGTTCTTC. It codes for CASSQVGQFDEQFF. The V and J genes are TRBV4-1 and TRBJ2-1; D uncertain. Trimming took off 1 base at V and 8 bases at J, with 12 bases between the two ends. Germline V gene sequence: CDR1 MGHRA, CDR2 YSYEKL. The CDR3 runs to 14 residues.

The table lists this clonotype with a count of one. The chain carries TRBV15 and TRBJ2-5; a weak D match, TRBD2 (5 bases). V was pared by 0 bases and J by 7 bases, with 9 bases between. This CDR3 has 13 amino acids. Germline lookup yields CDR1 LNHNV and CDR2 YYDKDF (reference sequence). The CDR3, as DNA: TGTGCCACCAGCAGAGAAGCGGCCCCGACCCAGTACTTC. Translated: CATSREAAPTQYF.

The genes are TRBV20-1 and TRBJ2-7; TRBD2 matches at 12 bases. CDR1 DFQATT and CDR2 SNEGSKA come from the germline V gene (reference sequence). V lost 6 bases and J lost 7; bases outside the gene matches: 7. The CDR3 totals 13 residues. CDR3 DNA sequence: TGCAGTGCCCTACTAGCGGGAGGCGGTGAGCAGTACTTC. This sequence encodes CSALLAGGGEQYF.

This chain links TRBV5-1 with TRBJ2-2, with D possibly being TRBD1 or TRBD2 (5 bases each). The CDR3 consists of 13 residues. Looked up from germline, CDR1 is SGHRS and CDR2 is YFSETQ. The germline V and J ends were trimmed by 4 bases and 9 bases, with 13 bases remaining between them. The CDR3, as DNA: TGCGCCAGCAGCATTACTGGGACCTGGGAGCTGTTTTTT. Translating it yields CASSITGTWELFF.

This clonotype was recorded a few times. The genes are TRBV7-2 and TRBJ2-2; D is unresolved. There are 19 residues in the CDR3. V was trimmed by 4 bases and J by 0 bases, leaving 21 bases between them. The germline V gene encodes CDR1 SGHTA and CDR2 FQGNSA. Here the CDR3 DNA reads TGTGCCAGCAGCTATAATACTCGCTGGTCGTCTTCGAACACCGGGGAGCTGTTTTTT. Translating it yields CASSYNTRWSSSNTGELFF.

The V call is TRBV11-2, the J call TRBJ2-7; TRBD2 is a possible D gene (6 bases). V was shortened by 5 bases and J by 0 bases, with 17 bases between the two germline ends. The CDR3 runs to 16 residues. Germline loops: CDR1 SGHAT, CDR2 FQNNGV. The CDR3: CASSPRVVGSSYEQYF. The CDR3 coding sequence is TGTGCCAGCAGCCCGAGGGTGGTCGGGAGCTCCTACGAGCAGTACTTC.

This clonotype was observed at least ten times. J is TRBJ1-1 and V is TRBV10-3; no definite D call. CDR1 is ENHRY, CDR2 SYGVKD, per germline. This CDR3 region has 14 residues. The V gene lost 6 bases and the J gene lost 1 base, with 12 bases spanning the gap. The CDR3 sequence is CAIRKEGRNTEAFF. The CDR3 nucleotides are TGTGCCATCAGGAAGGAAGGGAGGAACACTGAAGCTTTCTTT.

This chain connects TRBV20-1 to TRBJ2-7; perhaps TRBD1 as D (7 bases). V was clipped by 6 bases and J by 5 bases, with 17 bases between them. Germline CDR1 DFQATT, CDR2 SNEGSKA (reference sequence). The CDR3 is made up of 13 amino acids. The CDR3 protein is CSARDSRRDEQYF. The CDR3 DNA is TGCAGTGCGCGGGACAGTAGACGAGACGAGCAGTACTTC.

The chain carries TRBV5-1 and TRBJ2-5, with D possibly TRBD1 on 5 matching bases. V gave up 0 bases and J gave up 1 base, with 10 bases separating them. Germline V gives CDR1 SGHRS, CDR2 YFSETQ. This CDR3 comprises 15 residues. CDR3 sequence reads: CASSLEAGLQETQYF. Here the CDR3 DNA reads TGCGCCAGCAGCTTGGAGGCAGGGCTCCAAGAGACCCAGTACTTC.

The chain couples TRBV6-1 to TRBJ2-1; 7 bases fit TRBD2. The V gene's germline CDR1 is MNHNS and CDR2 SASEGT. V lost 6 bases and J lost 10; bases outside the gene matches: 15. The CDR3 consists of 15 residues. The DNA of the CDR3 is TGTGCCAGCAGCCAACGGGACGGGGGGATGTGGGAGCAGTTCTTC. This codes for CASSQRDGGMWEQFF.

The V and J genes are TRBV14 and TRBJ2-1, with 9 bases identical to TRBD2. Germline CDR1 and CDR2: SGHDN and FVKESK. This CDR3 comprises 16 residues. Losses at the gene ends were 4 bases for V and 4 bases for J; bases not matched to a gene: 8. CDR3 protein: CASSRFAAGGYNEQFF. The CDR3 nucleotides are TGTGCCAGCAGCCGATTTGCAGCGGGAGGTTACAATGAGCAGTTCTTC.

This sequence joins TRBV5-1 and TRBJ2-1; D possibly corresponds to TRBD1 (5 bases). V shed 0 bases and J shed 15 bases, with 16 bases lying between them. CDR3 size: 13 residues. CDR1 is SGHRS and CDR2 is YFSETQ in the germline V gene. This CDR3 is CASSLEGADGAFF. As DNA, the CDR3 is TGCGCCAGCAGCTTGGAAGGGGCGGATGGGGCGTTCTTC.